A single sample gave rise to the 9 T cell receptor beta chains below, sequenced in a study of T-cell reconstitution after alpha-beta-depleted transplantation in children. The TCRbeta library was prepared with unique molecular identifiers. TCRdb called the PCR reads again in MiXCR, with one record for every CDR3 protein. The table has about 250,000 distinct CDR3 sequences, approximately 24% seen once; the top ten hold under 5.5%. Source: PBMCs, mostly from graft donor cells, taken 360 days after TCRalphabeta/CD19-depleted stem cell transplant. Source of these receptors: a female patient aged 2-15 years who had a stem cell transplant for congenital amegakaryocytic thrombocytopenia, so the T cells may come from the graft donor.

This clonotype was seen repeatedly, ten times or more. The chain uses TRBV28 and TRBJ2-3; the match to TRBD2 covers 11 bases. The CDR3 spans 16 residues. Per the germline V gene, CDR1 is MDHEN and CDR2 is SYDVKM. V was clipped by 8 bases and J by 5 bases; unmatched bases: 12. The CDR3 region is CASRISLAGVVDTQYF. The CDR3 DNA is TGTGCCAGCCGAATTTCACTAGCGGGAGTCGTAGATACGCAGTATTTT.

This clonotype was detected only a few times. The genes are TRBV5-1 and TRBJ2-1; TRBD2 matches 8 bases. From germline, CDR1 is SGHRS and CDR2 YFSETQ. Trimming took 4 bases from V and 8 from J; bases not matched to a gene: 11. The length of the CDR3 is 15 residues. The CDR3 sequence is CASSQGSGGFDEQFF. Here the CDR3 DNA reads TGCGCCAGCAGCCAGGGGAGCGGGGGATTTGATGAGCAGTTCTTC.

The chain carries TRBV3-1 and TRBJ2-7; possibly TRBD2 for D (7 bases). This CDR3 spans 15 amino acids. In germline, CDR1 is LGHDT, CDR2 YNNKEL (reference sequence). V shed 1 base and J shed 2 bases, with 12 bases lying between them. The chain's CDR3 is CASSQAAGAAYEQYF. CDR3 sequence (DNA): TGTGCCAGCAGCCAAGCGGCGGGGGCGGCCTACGAGCAGTACTTC.

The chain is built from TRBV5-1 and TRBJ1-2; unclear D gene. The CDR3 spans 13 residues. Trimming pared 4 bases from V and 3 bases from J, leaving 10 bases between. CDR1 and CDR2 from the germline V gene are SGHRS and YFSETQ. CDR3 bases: TGCGCCAGCAGCCTGTCGACGGACTATGGCTACACCTTC. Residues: CASSLSTDYGYTF.

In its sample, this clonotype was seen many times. The CDR3 nucleotides read TGTGCCAGCAGCTTTATTGGGACAGGGGATAACGAGCAGTACTTC. Protein sequence: CASSFIGTGDNEQYF. This chain connects TRBV7-8 to TRBJ2-7; 10 nucleotides line up with TRBD1. CDR1 is SGHVS and CDR2 is FQNEAQ in the germline V gene. The CDR3 spans 15 residues. Losses at the gene ends were 3 bases for V and 5 bases for J; bases not matched to a gene: 7.

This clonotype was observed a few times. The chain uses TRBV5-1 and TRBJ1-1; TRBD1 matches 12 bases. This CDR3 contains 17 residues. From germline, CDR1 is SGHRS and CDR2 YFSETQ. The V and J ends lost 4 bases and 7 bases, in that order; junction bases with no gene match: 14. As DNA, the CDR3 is TGCGCCAGCAGCCCTCTCCGGGACAGGGGGCCTAGTGGTGAAGCTTTCTTT. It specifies CASSPLRDRGPSGEAFF. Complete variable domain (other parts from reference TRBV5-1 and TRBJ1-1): KAGVTQTPRYLIKTRGQQVTLSCSPISGHRSVSWYQQTPGQGLQFLFEYFSETQRNKGNFPGRFSGRQFSNSRSEMNVSTLELGDSALYLCASSPLRDRGPSGEAFFGQGTRLTVV.

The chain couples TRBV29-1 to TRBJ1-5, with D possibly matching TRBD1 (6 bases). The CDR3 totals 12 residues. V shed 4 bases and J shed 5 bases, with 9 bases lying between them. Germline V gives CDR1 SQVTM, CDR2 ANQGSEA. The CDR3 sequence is CSVGQADQPQHF. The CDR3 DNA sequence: TGCAGCGTTGGACAGGCAGATCAGCCCCAGCATTTT. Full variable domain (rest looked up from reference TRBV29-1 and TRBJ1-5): SAVISQKPSRDICQRGTSLTIQCQVDSQVTMMFWYRQQPGQSLTLIATANQGSEATYESGFVIDKFPISRPNLTFSTLTVSNMSPEDSSIYLCSVGQADQPQHFGDGTRLSIL.

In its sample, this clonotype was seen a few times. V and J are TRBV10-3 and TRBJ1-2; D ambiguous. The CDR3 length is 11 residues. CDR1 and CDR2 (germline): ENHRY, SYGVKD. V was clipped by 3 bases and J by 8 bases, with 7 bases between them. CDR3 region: CAISDGGGYTF. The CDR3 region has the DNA TGTGCCATCAGTGACGGAGGGGGCTACACCTTC.

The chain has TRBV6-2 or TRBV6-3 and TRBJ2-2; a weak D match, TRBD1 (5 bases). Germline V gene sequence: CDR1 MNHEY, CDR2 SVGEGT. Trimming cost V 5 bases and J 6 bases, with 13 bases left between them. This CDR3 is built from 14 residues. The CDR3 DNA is TGTGCCAGCAGTGACCCCAAGGGGCCCGGGGAGCTGTTTTTT. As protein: CASSDPKGPGELFF.